This TCR beta chain is drawn from a study of T cells in women clearing cervical HPV infection. TCRdb's table, derived via immunoSEQ multiplex PCR, lists solely in-frame clones and lacks some. The table lists around 22,000 clones. The sequence derives from a woman between 18 and 69 years old with a cervical HPV16 infection that either progressed to CIN3+ or cleared (not recorded which). Sample: blood buffy coat.

Incomplete CDR3 DNA: TGTGCCAGCAGCTTAGGACAGGAACATAATTCACCC. Its protein is CASSLGQEHNSP. The full CDR3 reads CASSLGQEHNSPLHF. The V and J genes are TRBV7-9 and TRBJ1-6, with D possibly matching TRBD1 (6 bases). Coverage ceases 3 residues before the CDR3 finishes, and the germline J gene fills in the end. Germline CDR1 SEHNR, CDR2 FQNEAQ (reference sequence). Trimming shortened V by 1 base and J by 5 bases, and 9 bases separated the two germline ends. This CDR3 spans 15 amino acids.